This is a list of T cell receptor beta chains from one sample in a study of blood T cell repertoires in COVID-19. TCRdb's table, derived via immunoSEQ multiplex PCR, lists solely in-frame clones and lacks some. The table lists some 260,000 clones, 70% to 90% of them singletons. Input material: peripheral blood. The receptors originated from a man aged 18 to 35 with active or convalescent COVID-19. CDR3s include the opening cysteine and the closing phenylalanine or tryptophan. The D gene is left open where the match is weak. A row's size may be missing; if present it is once, few, many or a size class.

D: TRBD1; size: -; V: TRBV6-1; J: TRBJ2-3; length: 14; CDR3: CASSEAGGEDTQYF
D: -; size: -; V: TRBV4-1; J: TRBJ2-5; length: 14; CDR3: CASSQGTSEETQYF
D: -; size: -; V: TRBV6-2/TRBV6-3; J: TRBJ2-1; length: 15; CDR3: CASSKTSSSYNEQFF
D: -; size: few; V: TRBV7-2; J: TRBJ1-5; length: 13; CDR3: CASSSQGNQPQHF
D: -; size: -; V: TRBV29-1; J: TRBJ2-6; length: 12; CDR3: CSVGERANVLTF
D: TRBD2; size: once; V: TRBV9; J: TRBJ2-7; length: 13; CDR3: CASSLGTSDEQYF
D: TRBD1; size: -; V: TRBV19; J: TRBJ2-2; length: 15; CDR3: CASTSDRGLTGELFF
D: -; size: -; V: TRBV7-9; J: TRBJ1-2; length: 16; CDR3: CASSTASSGTTYGYTF
D: -; size: -; V: TRBV4-3; J: TRBJ2-2; length: 13; CDR3: CASSQDSGRELFF
D: -; size: -; V: TRBV11-2; J: TRBJ2-1; length: 15; CDR3: CASSLVRGRYNEQFF
D: -; size: -; V: TRBV9; J: TRBJ1-6; length: 16; CDR3: CASSPHGDGSLSPLHF
D: -; size: -; V: TRBV7-2; J: TRBJ1-2; length: 13; CDR3: CASSLFTRDGYTF
D: TRBD2; size: -; V: TRBV9; J: TRBJ2-1; length: 15; CDR3: CASSAAGGLYNEQFF
D: TRBD2; size: once; V: TRBV6-5; J: TRBJ2-7; length: 15; CDR3: CASSKPKAGGDEQYF
D: TRBD1; size: -; V: TRBV6-5; J: TRBJ1-2; length: 14; CDR3: CASSMTGGFYGYTF
D: -; size: -; V: TRBV7-8; J: TRBJ2-3; length: 16; CDR3: CASSLIYGSITDTQYF
D: TRBD2; size: -; V: TRBV28; J: TRBJ2-7; length: 16; CDR3: CASSPPSGPWSYEQYF
D: TRBD2; size: -; V: TRBV6-6; J: TRBJ2-2; length: 14; CDR3: CASKWREVTGELFF
D: TRBD2; size: once; V: TRBV3-1/TRBV3-2; J: TRBJ2-1; length: 15; CDR3: CASSQMPSGRTEQFF
D: TRBD1; size: once; V: TRBV5-6; J: TRBJ2-3; length: 16; CDR3: CASSFDRGGSTDTQYF
D: -; size: -; V: TRBV7-9; J: TRBJ1-1; length: 13; CDR3: CASSPGHLVEAFF
D: -; size: -; V: TRBV19; J: TRBJ1-5; length: 15; CDR3: CASSILTRNNQPQHF
D: TRBD1; size: -; V: TRBV28; J: TRBJ1-6; length: 16; CDR3: CASNPPAGQGNSPLHF
D: TRBD1; size: -; V: TRBV2; J: TRBJ1-1; length: 12; CDR3: CASGDRGTEAFF
D: TRBD1; size: -; V: TRBV5-6; J: TRBJ1-2; length: 18; CDR3: CASSLISDRTGDLYGYTF
D: TRBD2; size: -; V: TRBV9; J: TRBJ2-5; length: 14; CDR3: CASSNSGRRETQYF
D: -; size: -; V: TRBV9; J: TRBJ1-2; length: 16; CDR3: CASGRGAAPIPYGYTF
D: TRBD1; size: -; V: TRBV28; J: TRBJ1-5; length: 17; CDR3: CASSLRQGLGSNQPQHF
D: -; size: -; V: TRBV6-2/TRBV6-3; J: TRBJ2-3; length: 15; CDR3: CASSYAHGVTDTQYF
D: TRBD1; size: once; V: TRBV10-3; J: TRBJ1-1; length: 13; CDR3: CAISGDREYEAFF
D: TRBD2; size: -; V: TRBV6-2/TRBV6-3; J: TRBJ2-7; length: 15; CDR3: CASSSPGGAIYEQYF
D: -; size: few; V: TRBV11-2; J: TRBJ2-2; length: 14; CDR3: CASSLIGGAGELFF
D: -; size: once; V: TRBV28; J: TRBJ1-2; length: 14; CDR3: CASSIQQGLYGYTF
D: TRBD1; size: -; V: TRBV3-1/TRBV3-2; J: TRBJ1-4; length: 18; CDR3: CASSQRTGGRGFNEKLFF
D: -; size: -; V: TRBV12-3/TRBV12-4; J: TRBJ2-7; length: 13; CDR3: CASSALQGYEQYF
D: TRBD1; size: -; V: TRBV25-1; J: TRBJ2-7; length: 16; CDR3: CASSPPDRGKDHEQYF
D: -; size: -; V: TRBV4-1; J: TRBJ1-1; length: 15; CDR3: CASSQADRPNTEAFF
D: TRBD1; size: -; V: TRBV4-2; J: TRBJ2-7; length: 15; CDR3: CASSQPTGQLYEQYF
D: -; size: -; V: TRBV4-1; J: TRBJ2-5; length: 14; CDR3: CASSQEGREETQYF
D: -; size: -; V: TRBV3-1/TRBV3-2; J: TRBJ1-5; length: 18; CDR3: CASSPIPGQPYSNQPQHF